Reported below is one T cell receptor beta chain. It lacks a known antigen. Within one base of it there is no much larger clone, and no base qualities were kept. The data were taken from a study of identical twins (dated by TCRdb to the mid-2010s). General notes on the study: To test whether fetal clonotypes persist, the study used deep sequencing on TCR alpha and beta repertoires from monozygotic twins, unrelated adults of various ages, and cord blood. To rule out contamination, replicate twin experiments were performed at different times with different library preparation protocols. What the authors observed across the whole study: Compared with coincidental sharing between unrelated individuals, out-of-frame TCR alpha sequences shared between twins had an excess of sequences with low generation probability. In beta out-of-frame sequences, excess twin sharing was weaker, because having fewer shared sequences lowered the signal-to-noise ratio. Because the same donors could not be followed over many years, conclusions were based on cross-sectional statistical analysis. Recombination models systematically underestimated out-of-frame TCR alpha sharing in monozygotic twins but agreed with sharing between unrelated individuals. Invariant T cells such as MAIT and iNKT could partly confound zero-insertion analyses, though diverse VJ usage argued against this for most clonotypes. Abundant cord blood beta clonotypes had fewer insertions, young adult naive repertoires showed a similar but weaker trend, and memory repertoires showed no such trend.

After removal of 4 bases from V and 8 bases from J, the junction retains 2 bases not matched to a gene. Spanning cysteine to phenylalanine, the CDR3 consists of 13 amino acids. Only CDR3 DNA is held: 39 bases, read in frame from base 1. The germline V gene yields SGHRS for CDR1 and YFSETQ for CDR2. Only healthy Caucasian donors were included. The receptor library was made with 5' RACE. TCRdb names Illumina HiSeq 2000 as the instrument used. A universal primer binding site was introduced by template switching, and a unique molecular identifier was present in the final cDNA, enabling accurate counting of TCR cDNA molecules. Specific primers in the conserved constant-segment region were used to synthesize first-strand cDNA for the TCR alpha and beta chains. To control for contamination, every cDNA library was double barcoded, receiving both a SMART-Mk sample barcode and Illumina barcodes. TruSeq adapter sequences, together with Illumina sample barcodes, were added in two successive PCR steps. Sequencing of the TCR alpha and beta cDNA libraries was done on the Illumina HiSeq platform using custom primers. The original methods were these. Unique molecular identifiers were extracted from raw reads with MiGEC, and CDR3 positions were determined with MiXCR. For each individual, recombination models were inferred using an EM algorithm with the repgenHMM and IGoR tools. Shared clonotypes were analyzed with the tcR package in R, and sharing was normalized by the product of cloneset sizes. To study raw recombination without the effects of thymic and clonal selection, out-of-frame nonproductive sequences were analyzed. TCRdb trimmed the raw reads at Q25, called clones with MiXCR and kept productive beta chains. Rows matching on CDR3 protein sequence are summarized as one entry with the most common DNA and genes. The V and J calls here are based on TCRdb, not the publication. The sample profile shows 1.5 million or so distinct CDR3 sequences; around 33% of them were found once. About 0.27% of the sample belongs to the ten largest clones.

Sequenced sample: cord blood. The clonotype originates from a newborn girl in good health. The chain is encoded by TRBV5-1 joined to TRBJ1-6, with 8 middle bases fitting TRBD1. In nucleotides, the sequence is TGCGCCAGCAGCGACAGGGGTTATTCACCCCTCCACTTT. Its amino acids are CASSDRGYSPLHF.